The sequence of this T cell receptor (beta chain) was determined in a study of T cells after yellow fever vaccination. Study information: In the case of low-cell-number fractions, SMART-Seq v4 Ultra Low Input was used for preparation.

V was cut by 3 bases and J by 9 bases, with 15 bases left in between. The CDR3 is 13 amino acids. This clonotype was seen repeatedly, ten times or more. TCRdb fed the 5' RACE reads into MiXCR, producing one record per CDR3 protein. Of 230,000 or so distinct CDR3 sequences listed, roughly 6.8% are singletons. This chain uses TRBV12-3 or TRBV12-4 with TRBJ2-7, with D hard to call. This receptor was obtained from a man under 40 who received the YFV17D yellow fever vaccine. The material sequenced was CD4+ T cells sorted from PBMCs, taken on the day of the yellow fever booster vaccination. For the CDR3, the DNA is TGTGCCAGCAGTTTGGGATTGACGAAAGGGCAGTACTTC. It yields the protein CASSLGLTKGQYF.